This T cell receptor beta chain is drawn from a study of shared clonotypes between healthy human individuals. Sequencing was at deep level. The method was immunoSEQ multiplex PCR; TCRdb's version includes in-frame clones alone and lacks a portion of them. The sample has approximately 1,500,000 clones, roughly 98% seen once. There were no recent acute infections or vaccinations among the donors, who were healthy HIV-negative adults. Concerning this clone itself: Other DNA sequences in this specimen translate into the identical CDR3.

This CDR3 contains 13 residues. Germline V gene data show CDR1 as LGHNA and CDR2 as YSLEER. V was shortened by 4 bases and J by 3 bases, with 7 bases between the two germline ends. The chain recombines TRBV4-3 with TRBJ2-1, with D perhaps being TRBD1 or TRBD2 (5 bases each). The source material was naive CD4+ T cells sorted from blood. As for subset: CD45RA+ positively selected. This TCR came from a man aged 25 to 45 in good health. CDR3 protein: CASSPRGYNEQFF. The CDR3 region has the DNA TGCGCCAGCAGCCCGAGGGGCTACAATGAGCAGTTCTTC.